A selection of T cell receptor beta chains follows, all from one sample in a study of blood T cell repertoires in COVID-19. Profiled with immunoSEQ multiplex PCR; TCRdb holds only in-frame clones, not every one. Of roughly 230,000 clones in the sample, around 90% were seen once. Input material: peripheral blood. The receptors originated from a man aged 30 to 39 with COVID-19, enrolled during active disease. CDR3s include the opening cysteine and the closing phenylalanine or tryptophan. Each record gives: J gene, V gene, CDR3 protein.

J gene: TRBJ1-2
V gene: TRBV7-2
CDR3 protein: CASSLRQGEKGYTF

J gene: TRBJ1-2
V gene: TRBV12-5
CDR3 protein: CASGWAAGTRFGYTF

J gene: TRBJ1-3
V gene: TRBV11-3
CDR3 protein: CASSSTGSGNTIYF

J gene: TRBJ2-7
V gene: TRBV5-4
CDR3 protein: CASSRQGSSSYEQYF

J gene: TRBJ1-5
V gene: TRBV30
CDR3 protein: CAWSHRGYGQPQHF

J gene: TRBJ1-6
V gene: TRBV19
CDR3 protein: CASMGAHRGYNSPLHF

J gene: TRBJ2-1
V gene: TRBV11-3
CDR3 protein: CASSLGRVNNNEQFF

J gene: TRBJ1-6
V gene: TRBV10-2
CDR3 protein: CASSERSSYNSPLHF

J gene: TRBJ1-1
V gene: TRBV7-9
CDR3 protein: CASSPRGGEAFF

J gene: TRBJ1-2
V gene: TRBV5-5
CDR3 protein: CASLRDRGSYGYTF

J gene: TRBJ1-2
V gene: TRBV7-9
CDR3 protein: CASSLTPRDGANYGYTF

J gene: TRBJ1-5
V gene: TRBV6-2/TRBV6-3
CDR3 protein: CASSYPGGNQPQHF

J gene: TRBJ2-3
V gene: TRBV6-1
CDR3 protein: CASSEVAGGRTDTQYF

J gene: TRBJ1-3
V gene: TRBV30
CDR3 protein: CAWSDYPMRNTIYF

J gene: TRBJ2-1
V gene: TRBV14
CDR3 protein: CASSQVKTGYNEQFF

J gene: TRBJ1-1
V gene: TRBV25-1
CDR3 protein: CASSAITGTGNTEAFF

J gene: TRBJ2-7
V gene: TRBV5-5
CDR3 protein: CASSLDWYTGSYEQYF

J gene: TRBJ1-5
V gene: TRBV6-1
CDR3 protein: CASSEGDRGRSQPQHF

J gene: TRBJ1-5
V gene: TRBV4-1
CDR3 protein: CASSQDQGTYSNQPQHF

J gene: TRBJ1-1
V gene: TRBV6-5
CDR3 protein: CASSYGQGRFGTEAFF

J gene: TRBJ1-2
V gene: TRBV21-1
CDR3 protein: CASRNGDRWYTF

J gene: TRBJ1-4
V gene: TRBV20-1
CDR3 protein: CSASGGQGYEKLFF

J gene: TRBJ1-6
V gene: TRBV25-1
CDR3 protein: CASSSGNNSPLHF

J gene: TRBJ1-6
V gene: TRBV6-5
CDR3 protein: CASSPPGQPNSPLHF

J gene: TRBJ1-5
V gene: TRBV5-5
CDR3 protein: CASSLAGGGSNQPQHF

J gene: TRBJ2-3
V gene: TRBV11-2
CDR3 protein: CASSLASGGYPDTQYF

J gene: TRBJ2-3
V gene: TRBV9
CDR3 protein: CASSVAGGPTDTQYF

J gene: TRBJ1-1
V gene: TRBV14
CDR3 protein: CASSQRVPNTEAFF

J gene: TRBJ2-7
V gene: TRBV19
CDR3 protein: CASRSGQGATNEQYF

J gene: TRBJ2-5
V gene: TRBV7-2
CDR3 protein: CASSLGLAGQETQYF

J gene: TRBJ2-6
V gene: TRBV11-3
CDR3 protein: CASSLRGGRGANVLTF

J gene: TRBJ2-3
V gene: TRBV12-5
CDR3 protein: CASGLQEGSTDTQYF

J gene: TRBJ2-7
V gene: TRBV7-9
CDR3 protein: CASSPDPRGEQYF

J gene: TRBJ1-1
V gene: TRBV7-9
CDR3 protein: CASSSPTGGTEAFF

J gene: TRBJ2-4
V gene: TRBV6-1
CDR3 protein: CASSERLAGVGNIQYF

J gene: TRBJ2-7
V gene: TRBV5-1
CDR3 protein: CASSPDQDRVIFEQYF

J gene: TRBJ1-2
V gene: TRBV28
CDR3 protein: CASSSGVVFRGYTF

J gene: TRBJ1-1
V gene: TRBV28
CDR3 protein: CASSDTTGGGTEAFF

J gene: TRBJ2-7
V gene: TRBV10-3
CDR3 protein: CAISGGQGVNEQYF

J gene: TRBJ2-2
V gene: TRBV3-1/TRBV3-2
CDR3 protein: CASSQPGQGGTGELFF

J gene: TRBJ2-5
V gene: TRBV4-1
CDR3 protein: CASTTLSGGAGETQYF

J gene: TRBJ2-6
V gene: TRBV27
CDR3 protein: CASKEPGTGMSGANVLTF

J gene: TRBJ2-1
V gene: TRBV6-5
CDR3 protein: CASLSYNEQFF

J gene: TRBJ1-6
V gene: TRBV14
CDR3 protein: CASSQRVGANSPLHF

J gene: TRBJ1-2
V gene: TRBV2
CDR3 protein: CASTTGEWSGYTF

J gene: TRBJ2-5
V gene: TRBV19
CDR3 protein: CASSMDRAVETQYF

J gene: TRBJ1-5
V gene: TRBV19
CDR3 protein: CASSQGGGNQPQHF

J gene: TRBJ1-1
V gene: TRBV4-1
CDR3 protein: CASSQDHRMNTEAFF

J gene: TRBJ2-7
V gene: TRBV4-1
CDR3 protein: CASSLRLTSGGAMVNEQYF